This entry concerns a single T cell receptor (beta chain). This table comes from immunoSEQ multiplex PCR, and its TCRdb copy is limited to in-frame clones, with some not included. The sample includes about 58,000 clones, around 89% of them seen just once. With V trimmed by 6 bases and J by 2 bases, 3 bases remained unmatched. Germline-derived CDR1 and CDR2 are ENHRY and SYGVKD. CDR3 length: 14 amino acids. The sample is drawn from a study of blood T cell repertoires in COVID-19. Study summary: From the United States, Italy and Spain came samples of acute and convalescent COVID-19. PBMCs, B-cell-depleted T cells, or T cells were the source of the cDNA or gDNA that made up the material.

The chain has TRBV10-3 and TRBJ2-5; 10 nucleotides line up with TRBD2. Specimen: peripheral blood. The source of this sequence is a woman aged 60-70 years with active COVID-19. The CDR3 DNA reads as TGTGCCATCAGAACTAGCGGGAATCAAGAGACCCAGTACTTC. Translating it yields CAIRTSGNQETQYF.